The clone carrying this T cell receptor beta chain is termed medium-sized. These data belong to a study of blood T cell repertoires in COVID-19. Study-wide background: The cDNA or gDNA used as material had been derived from T cells, B-cell-depleted T cells, or PBMCs.

In the original workflow: For nucleated cells, counts were estimated from reference gene primer amplification. Some clones are missing from TCRdb's copy, which holds only in-frame ones; the method was immunoSEQ multiplex PCR. V, J and clone size were drawn from that table, and D and trimming were deduced from the DNA. This table holds roughly 36,000 clones, 75% to 90% found once. Per the germline V gene, CDR1 is LGHNA and CDR2 is YNFKEQ. The length of the CDR3 is 13 residues. The V gene lost 4 bases and the J gene lost 4 bases, with 11 bases spanning the gap. This TCR derives from a man between 60 and 75 years old with acute or convalescent COVID-19. What was sequenced was peripheral blood. The chain uses TRBV4-2 and TRBJ2-7; maybe TRBD2 (5 bases). The CDR3 spells CASSPSRGYEQYF. The DNA of the CDR3 is TGTGCCAGCAGCCCCTCCCGGGGTTACGAGCAGTACTTC.